The 6 T cell receptor beta chains listed next were all sequenced from one sample in a study of T cell repertoires and HLA-DP antigens. These receptors lack a known antigen. This table comes from immunoSEQ multiplex PCR, and its TCRdb copy is limited to in-frame clones, with some not included. The sample consists of 65,000 to 95,000 clones, 80% of them appearing once. Material for sequencing was CD4+ T cells from PBMCs. The receptor source for this set is a man aged 55-75 years in good health and CMV-seronegative.

This chain uses TRBV6-1 with TRBJ1-1; D gene uncertain. The germline V gene encodes CDR1 MNHNS and CDR2 SASEGT. This CDR3 contains 14 residues. Trimming stripped 1 base from V and 3 bases from J, with 9 bases between. In DNA form, the CDR3 reads TGTGCCAGCAGTGAAGAGAGGCTGTACACTGAAGCTTTCTTT. This gives the protein CASSEERLYTEAFF.

This chain joins TRBV6-5 and TRBJ2-7; perhaps TRBD2 as D (5 bases). The germline V gene encodes CDR1 MNHEY and CDR2 SVGAGI. V lost 0 bases and J 0 bases, leaving 12 bases between the germline ends. The CDR3 sequence is 16 residues long. CDR3 protein: CASSYSLRAGSYEQYF. The CDR3 nucleotides read TGTGCCAGCAGTTACTCTCTGCGGGCGGGCTCCTACGAGCAGTACTTC.

This rearrangement joins TRBV5-1 to TRBJ2-2, with 8 bases identical to TRBD1. The V and J ends lost 1 base and 4 bases, in that order; junction bases with no gene match: 12. Germline V gene lookup returns CDR1 SGHRS and CDR2 YFSETQ. This CDR3 spans 18 amino acids. DNA for the CDR3: TGCGCCAGCAGCTTGTCGGCAGGGGGCACAAGGGCCACCGGGGAGCTGTTTTTT. This codes for CASSLSAGGTRATGELFF. Full variable domain (rest looked up from reference TRBV5-1 and TRBJ2-2): KAGVTQTPRYLIKTRGQQVTLSCSPISGHRSVSWYQQTPGQGLQFLFEYFSETQRNKGNFPGRFSGRQFSNSRSEMNVSTLELGDSALYLCASSLSAGGTRATGELFFGEGSRLTVL.

This clone was observed a single time. The chain carries TRBV27 and TRBJ1-1, with TRBD1 matching over 9 bases. Unmatched junction bases numbered 3, after V lost 6 bases and J lost 1 base. This CDR3 contains 14 residues. Germline CDR1 MNHEY, CDR2 SMNVEV (reference sequence). In DNA, the CDR3 is TGTGCCAGCAGGCCGGGACAGGGGAACACTGAAGCTTTCTTT. This translates into CASRPGQGNTEAFF.

This clone has at least ten counts. The rearrangement links TRBV7-9 to TRBJ2-7, with TRBD1 matching 9 bases. CDR3 length equals 18 residues. V dropped 6 bases and J dropped 2; count of bases not matched to a gene: 17. The germline V gene has CDR1 SEHNR and CDR2 FQNEAQ (reference sequence). The CDR3 DNA reads as TGTGCCAGCAGTTCGTCCCGGGACAGGGTCTGGCGACCCTACGAGCAGTACGTC. Amino acids: CASSSSRDRVWRPYEQYV.

This clone occurred a few times. This rearrangement joins TRBV7-9 to TRBJ1-1; no definite D call. This CDR3 comprises 14 residues. Trimming left V 1 base short and J 0 bases short, with 6 bases between. Germline values: CDR1 SEHNR, CDR2 FQNEAQ (reference sequence). CDR3 coding DNA: TGTGCCAGCAGCTTAGTGAGCGTGAACACTGAAGCTTTCTTT. It encodes CASSLVSVNTEAFF.